The sequence of this T cell receptor beta chain was determined in a study of cytomegalovirus exposure and HLA in healthy donors (dated by TCRdb to 2016 to 2017). Concerning the study at large: An earlier analysis of approximately 550 of the donors reported approximately 290 Gb of sequence data and around 110 million unique TCR beta sequences from about 179 million T cells. Genome-wide SNP genotypes for about 65% of the roughly 670 donors were used in a later genetic analysis, which treated that subset as a discovery cohort. The study was designed to test whether signatures of past pathogen exposure could be identified by cataloging public T cell receptors. In addition to the first cohort of hundreds of subjects, a separate validation cohort of under 150 different subjects was used. In a later analysis, previously published TCR beta repertoires from 600 to 850 donors were re-analyzed and high-resolution HLA genotyping was added so that TCR occurrence patterns could be studied. An early release covering roughly 640 HLA-typed donors comprised about 290 gigabases of sequencing data and some 79 million unique TCR sequences. High-throughput TCR immunosequencing, statistical association of individual TCRs with disease status, and machine learning were combined to predict cytomegalovirus infection status. In an earlier analysis of a few hundred of the donors, high-throughput TCR beta sequencing was used to judge whether each TCR beta V gene segment behaved as functional or pseudogenic. Class I and class II HLA loci were covered by the typing at four-digit resolution. Using immunosequencing, the study profiled T cell repertoires from 640 or so subjects and related those repertoires to cytomegalovirus serostatus. All discovery cohort repertoires had been generated on a single sequencing platform. The genetic ancestry cluster associated with self-reported Caucasian donors included 65% to 90% of the roughly 390 genotyped donors. Across around 400 genotyped donors of the cohort, an average of about 220,000 unique TCR beta nucleotide sequences per donor were sequenced, and roughly 18% of those sequences were non-productive. Donor age, sex, ethnicity and CMV serostatus were compiled together with the repertoire data. Rather than drawing on any new phenotypic data, the later analysis identified candidate immune exposures from TCR beta sequences and the way those sequences occurred across donors. Because of strong linkage in the cohort, roughly five DR-DQ haplotypes were treated as single units for association and clustering. The number of typed donors differed by locus: roughly 629-640 for A, B, C, DRB1 and DQB1; approximately 520 for DQA1; around 610 for DPA1; and some 430 for DPB1. The full study reports these points: An association between a missense DCLRE1C variant and V-gene and J-gene trimming of TCR beta chains was found in a later genetic analysis and replicated in an independent cohort. Assigning TCR associations to individual alleles was difficult when HLA alleles, especially DR and DQ, strongly co-occurred. Sequencing depth was assumed to be roughly uniform across donors in the presence/absence analyses, though that assumption may not hold. A later analysis found that TCR association rates varied across HLA loci, with DRB1 alleles showing the most associated TCRs and HLA-C alleles the fewest. The sequencing pipeline was judged likely to have produced a cluster of highly shared sequence variants as a technical artifact. In both the original and validation cohorts, the classifier was reported to diagnose cytomegalovirus status with high specificity and sensitivity. The authors suggested that the approach could potentially be generalized to other disease states and immunological phenotypes. Because some donors lacked HLA typing at each locus, the association tests relied only on the typed subset. In an earlier analysis of over 550 of the donors, most TCR beta V segments were observed in productive rearrangements about 90% or about 30% of the time, broadly matching IMGT annotations. In the study, around 150 TCR beta chains were listed as associated with cytomegalovirus. Across donors, most TCR sequences were observed very rarely, whereas some public TCRs were present in many individuals. Correlated functional status among segregating V segments might reflect linkage disequilibrium, but an unknown experimental factor could not be ruled out. A later analysis found that most CMV-associated TCR beta chains appeared HLA-restricted, with HLA associations seemingly driven largely by CMV exposure. According to a later genetic analysis, donors in an Asian-associated ancestry cluster had fewer N-insertions in productive TCRs than the approximately 710-donor mean. CMV serostatus was the only immune exposure information available for the cohort. Because counts were too low, seventeen rarely observed V segments, including chromosome 9 orphons, were excluded from the earlier analysis of several hundred of the donors. A few of the identified cytomegalovirus-associated TCR beta chains were confirmed in vitro to be specific for cytomegalovirus antigens. In a later analysis, HLA-associated TCR beta chains showed more clonal expansion and lower generation probabilities than non-associated chains that were equally common. Some IMGT-functional V segments, including TRBV6-2 and TRBV6-3, could not be distinguished by the 87-base-pair reads and were therefore excluded. Several of the top co-occurrence clusters appeared to be linked to parvovirus B19, influenza, CMV and Epstein-Barr virus, according to a later analysis. Specific HLA alleles were associated with about 17,000 TCR beta sequences at a false discovery rate of 0.05 in a later analysis. A further reported finding was that TCR beta sequences accurately predicted the HLA-A and HLA-B alleles for most subjects in the first cohort. This cohort had only TCR beta chains sequenced, and the lack of alpha or paired-chain data limited which features could be detected.

The cohort was made up of around 720 healthy bone marrow donors. Cohort members were all nominally healthy when sampled, although unrecorded immune exposures were likely present. The donor was CMV seropositive and belonged to the group of a few hundred seropositive cohort members. A peripheral blood sample was provided by each donor, and peripheral blood mononuclear cells were used for TCR beta sequencing. Genomic DNA was extracted from the blood cell samples with the Qiagen DNeasy Blood Extraction Kit. Looking up the germline V gene (reference sequence) yields CDR1 MNHEY and CDR2 SMNVEV. The CDR3 numbers 14 residues from cysteine through phenylalanine. The kept DNA is CDR3 alone, 42 bases in frame from the first base. The V and J ends are trimmed by 5 bases and 0 bases, leaving 8 bases between them. The library was produced with the immunoSEQ multiplex PCR assay. For the multiplex PCR, a mixture combining 60 forward primers for TCR Vbeta segments and 13 reverse primers for TCR Jbeta segments was used. The CDR3 region of rearranged TCR beta genes was amplified from genomic DNA by a multiplex PCR assay. On the Illumina HiSeq System, the amplified TCR beta libraries were sequenced as 87-base-pair reads. The study's processing was this. A later analysis tallied 80 million to 95 million unique TCR beta chains across the 666 repertoires, and about 12 million of those chains were shared by two or more donors. Raw reads were error-corrected and collapsed into unique sequences with a nearest-neighbor algorithm that merged closely related sequences to remove PCR and sequencing errors. CDR3 sequences were aligned to IMGT reference sequences to assign V, D and J gene segments. For a sequence to be retained, a match of at least six nucleotides to both a V gene segment and a J gene segment was required. A rearrangement was called productive if the CDR3 had no stop codons and remained in frame with V and J, and every other rearrangement was called non-productive. CDR3 was defined by IMGT convention, running from the second conserved V-encoded cysteine to the conserved J-encoded phenylalanine. In an earlier analysis of around 640 of the donors, sequences lacking an unambiguous match to a single V gene segment were excluded. In an earlier analysis of roughly 600 of the donors, a V segment was called functional when productive rearrangements were above 56.7%, and segregating when the standard deviation between donors exceeded 5%. A statistical classification framework was built to diagnose cytomegalovirus status from the catalog of TCR beta chain sequences. V and J gene assignment, in a later analysis, came from comparing TCR nucleotide sequences with IMGT/GENE-DB human TR gene sequences. Using the TCRdist pipeline, a later analysis assigned CDR3 sequences along with most-parsimonious VDJ recombination scenarios. A later analysis defined each TCR beta chain by its CDR3 amino acid sequence plus V-gene family, and excluded reads lacking a unique V-gene family. To address suspected cross-contamination and a sequencing artifact, a later analysis removed approximately 590 highly shared, low-generation-probability nucleotide sequences. In a later analysis, a clonal expansion index for each public chain was calculated from normalized within-repertoire ranks of inferred template counts. In a later analysis, generation probabilities were computed using a VDJ recombination model fitted to out-of-frame rearrangements, and the results were checked against IGoR. A later analysis scored TCR-TCR, TCR-HLA and TCR-CMV co-occurrence with hypergeometric tests, applying a repertoire-size bias correction to TCR pairs. To estimate false discovery rates, a later analysis permuted the HLA or CMV assignments 20 times. A later analysis grouped co-occurring TCRs with DBSCAN, adding TCRdist sequence similarity when clustering within HLA-allele-positive subsets. Co-occurrence clustering excluded repertoires with fewer than 30,000 or more than 120,000 public chains, plus five with anomalous nucleotide sharing. As stored in TCRdb, this immuneACCESS dataset retains in-frame rearrangements with V and J assigned. A fraction of the clones does not appear; measured against another copy, unresolved V genes explain less than half of the discrepancy, and the remainder lacks a known reason. The DNA was the basis for D and trimming; V, J and clone size are from that table. The sample table shows under 150,000 clones, and 79% are seen once. Together, the top ten hold 6.5% to 8% of the sample.

For this clone: It has no known antigen specificity. It has no much larger one-base neighbor in the sample; base qualities were not kept.

Sample: PBMCs. Recombination linked TRBV27 to TRBJ1-5, and perhaps TRBD1 as D gene, on 5 matching bases. The sequence derives from a woman in her thirties or forties in good health and CMV-seropositive. The nucleotides are TGTGCCAGCAGTCAGACAGATAGCAATCAGCCCCAGCATTTT. This codes for CASSQTDSNQPQHF.